These 27 T cell receptor beta chains share one sample of origin, sequenced in a study of T cells in localized non-small cell lung cancer. Clones were sequenced by immunoSEQ multiplex PCR, and TCRdb holds only the in-frame ones, with some missing. Seen here are 2,500 to 3,000 clones, approximately 35% observed once, and the top ten hold over 8.5%. The sample was normal lung tissue next to the tumor, taken before any cancer treatment. The receptors derive from a male donor at least 60 years old with stage I squamous cell lung carcinoma.

This clone is medium-sized (0.01 to 0.1%) within its sample. The rearrangement uses TRBV11-3 and TRBJ1-1, with D possibly TRBD1 on 6 matching bases. With 3 bases removed from V and 1 base from J, the gap between germline ends came to 12 bases. Looked up from germline, CDR1 is SGHNT and CDR2 is YENEEA. The CDR3 has 15 amino acids. CDR3: CASSLAGHTNTEAFF. CDR3 sequence (DNA): TGTGCCAGCAGCTTGGCGGGACACACGAACACTGAAGCTTTCTTT. Drawing the rest from reference TRBV11-3 and TRBJ1-1, the complete variable domain is EAGVVQSPRYKIIEKKQPVAFWCNPISGHNTLYWYLQNLGQGPELLIRYENEEAVDDSQLPKDRFSAERLKGVDSTLKIQPAELGDSAVYLCASSLAGHTNTEAFFGQGTRLTVV.

This clone was counted a few times. The chain recombines TRBV9 with TRBJ2-2, with D tentatively TRBD2 (5 bases). This CDR3 has 16 amino acids. V was clipped by 5 bases and J by 2 bases, with 16 bases between them. CDR1 and CDR2 (germline): SGDLS, YYNGEE. CDR3 in amino acids: CASSDPGFTNTGELFF. The CDR3 bases are TGTGCCAGCAGTGATCCGGGGTTTACAAACACCGGGGAGCTGTTTTTT.

The chain combines TRBV19 with TRBJ2-5; D call uncertain. V lost 6 bases and J lost 2, with 16 bases in between. The CDR3 runs 15 residues. The germline CDR1 and CDR2 sequences are LNHDA and SQIVND (reference sequence). The CDR3 coding sequence is TGTGCCAGTAGCACCCATCGCAGAGAGCAAGAGACCCAGTACTTC. Translation: CASSTHRREQETQYF. Looking up the rest from reference TRBV19 and TRBJ2-5 gives the full variable domain: DGGITQSPKYLFRKEGQNVTLSCEQNLNHDAMYWYRQDPGQGLRLIYYSQIVNDFQKGDIAEGYSVSREKKESFPLTVTSAQKNPTAFYLCASSTHRREQETQYFGPGTRLLVL.

The chain uses TRBV11-3 and TRBJ2-1; D may correspond to TRBD1 or TRBD2 (5 bases each). This CDR3 has 16 residues. V was trimmed by 4 bases and J by 8 bases, leaving 21 bases between them. Germline V gives CDR1 SGHNT, CDR2 YENEEA. The CDR3 reads CASSYLGQAGSYEQFF. The CDR3 nucleotides read TGTGCCAGCAGCTATTTGGGGCAGGCGGGCAGCTATGAGCAGTTCTTC.

This clone has only a few counts. The CDR3 DNA is TGTGCCAGCAGACCACAGGGGGACCCCTACGAGCAGTACTTC. Its translation is CASRPQGDPYEQYF. J is TRBJ2-7 and V is TRBV6-8; the match to TRBD1 covers 8 bases. V lost 6 bases and J lost 2; bases outside the gene matches: 6. Germline V gene sequence: CDR1 MNHGY, CDR2 SAAAGT. The CDR3 is 14 amino acids.

The DNA for the CDR3 is TGTGCCACTACCCAGGGTAGGGGGCTGGGCACTGAAGCTTTCTTT. Translation gives CATTQGRGLGTEAFF. V usage is TRBV15 and J usage is TRBJ1-1; TRBD1 agrees at 7 bases. The CDR3 totals 15 residues. The V and J ends lost 9 bases and 4 bases, in that order; junction bases with no gene match: 14. Germline assignment: CDR1 LNHNV and CDR2 YYDKDF (reference sequence).

The chain combines TRBV6-8 with TRBJ1-5; D is undetermined. The CDR3 covers 17 residues. Trimming removed 6 bases at V and 0 bases at J, with 18 bases between. Germline values: CDR1 MNHGY, CDR2 SAAAGT. CDR3 sequence reads: CASSRSGYRDSNQPQHF. The DNA of the CDR3 is TGTGCCAGCAGCCGTAGCGGGTATAGGGATAGCAATCAGCCCCAGCATTTT.

This clone qualifies as medium-sized. The chain's CDR3 is CASSLSPATGELFF. The CDR3 bases are TGTGCCAGCAGCTTATCCCCAGCCACCGGGGAGCTGTTTTTT. The chain is built from TRBV11-3 and TRBJ2-2; D not resolved. Germline CDR1 and CDR2: SGHNT and YENEEA. The V end was cut by 2 bases, the J end by 4 bases, with 8 bases between. The CDR3 extends over 14 amino acids.

The V call is TRBV6-8, the J call TRBJ1-6; weak D call: TRBD1 (5 bases). Germline V lookup: CDR1 MNHGY, CDR2 SAAAGT. The CDR3 length is 15 residues. Trimming removed 5 bases from V and 7 bases from J, with 15 bases in between. The CDR3 loop is CASSTPGPWNSPLHF. The CDR3 nucleotides read TGTGCCAGCAGTACCCCGGGACCCTGGAATTCACCCCTCCACTTT.

The V gene is TRBV6-8, the J gene TRBJ1-1; a weak D match, TRBD1 (5 bases). The ends were cut back, 11 bases at V and 3 bases at J, with 13 bases in the middle. Germline-derived CDR1 and CDR2 are MNHGY and SAAAGT. The CDR3 sequence is 12 residues long. The CDR3 protein is CAGRDGDTEAFF. The CDR3 DNA sequence: TGTGCCGGTAGGGACGGGGACACTGAAGCTTTCTTT.

This clone was observed a few times. The chain joins TRBV10-3 to TRBJ1-1, with a weak D call TRBD1 (5 bases). V was pared by 4 bases and J by 3 bases, with 6 bases between. The CDR3 length is 12 residues. The V gene's germline CDR1 is ENHRY and CDR2 SYGVKD. The DNA for the CDR3 is TGTGCCATCAGTGCGGGGGACACTGAAGCTTTCTTT. It encodes CAISAGDTEAFF.

The chain recombines TRBV30 with TRBJ1-4, with 10 bases aligning to TRBD1. CDR3 size: 14 residues. Germline V gene data show CDR1 as GTSNPN and CDR2 as SVGIG (reference sequence). After removal of 3 bases from V and 5 bases from J, the junction contained 3 bases not matched to a gene. This chain's CDR3 is CAWSTGQGNEKLFF. CDR3 bases: TGTGCCTGGAGCACGGGACAGGGGAATGAAAAACTGTTTTTT.

V gene TRBV11-3 combines with J gene TRBJ1-5, with D tentatively TRBD1 (5 bases). Germline CDR1 SGHNT, CDR2 YENEEA. CDR3 length: 14 amino acids. Trimming took off 3 bases at V and 2 bases at J, with 8 bases between the two ends. The CDR3 nucleotides are TGTGCCAGCAGCTTTGGGGCAGGCAATCAGCCCCAGCATTTT. Translation: CASSFGAGNQPQHF.

The rearrangement links TRBV30 to TRBJ1-5; D is unresolved. The CDR3 runs 13 residues. V shed 5 bases and J shed 4 bases, with 12 bases lying between them. The germline CDR1 and CDR2 sequences are GTSNPN and SVGIG (reference sequence). The CDR3 sequence is CAWGLSSNQPQHF. CDR3 coding DNA: TGTGCCTGGGGTTTGTCTTCGAATCAGCCCCAGCATTTT.

In DNA form, the CDR3 reads TGCGCCAGCAGCTTGGGTATCGGACTAGCTTACGAGCAGTACTTC. As protein: CASSLGIGLAYEQYF. V usage is TRBV5-1 and J usage is TRBJ2-7, with 8 bases identical to TRBD2. In germline, CDR1 is SGHRS, CDR2 YFSETQ. The CDR3 sequence is 15 residues long. Trimming took 0 bases from V and 4 from J; bases not matched to a gene: 6.

V gene TRBV19 combines with J gene TRBJ2-5; 8 bases are a match to TRBD1. Germline lookup yields CDR1 LNHDA and CDR2 SQIVND (reference sequence). Trimming took 6 bases from V and 2 from J; bases not matched to a gene: 5. The CDR3 is made up of 14 amino acids. CDR3 sequence (DNA): TGTGCCAGTAGCGCAGGGGGCTCGCAAGAGACCCAGTACTTC. Amino acid sequence: CASSAGGSQETQYF.

Only a few counts were recorded for this clone. The V gene is TRBV18, the J gene TRBJ2-6; 8 positions match TRBD1. The CDR3 runs 17 residues. Looked up from germline, CDR1 is KGHSH and CDR2 is LQKENI. V gave up 3 bases and J gave up 1 base; unmatched junction bases: 5. The CDR3 loop reads CASSPLDRGSGANVLTF. CDR3 nucleotide sequence: TGTGCCAGCTCACCCCTCGACAGGGGTTCTGGGGCCAACGTCCTGACTTTC.

The chain uses TRBV11-3 and TRBJ1-6; no definite D call. V lost 0 bases, J lost 9 bases, and 9 bases lay in between. Germline V CDR1 and CDR2: SGHNT, YENEEA. The CDR3 length is 14 residues. The CDR3 region has the DNA TGTGCCAGCAGCTTAGATAGTATGGCTTCACCCCTCCACTTT. As protein: CASSLDSMASPLHF.

This clone was seen a few times. The gene calls are TRBV11-3 and TRBJ2-1; 11 bases match TRBD2. The CDR3 has 16 amino acids. V gave up 5 bases and J gave up 5 bases; unmatched junction bases: 8. Per germline, CDR1 SGHNT and CDR2 YENEEA. CDR3 in amino acids: CASSLLGTSGHNEQFF. CDR3 DNA: TGTGCCAGCAGCCTCCTCGGGACTAGCGGCCACAATGAGCAGTTCTTC.

About this clone itself: An end of the junction does not agree with germline; a read error may underlie this. This rearrangement joins TRBV14 to TRBJ1-6, with TRBD1 matching over 9 bases. CDR3 size: 17 residues. CDR1 SGHDN and CDR2 FVKESK come from the germline V gene. DNA of the CDR3: TGTGCCAGCAGCCCTCTTTCCGGGACAGGGTTTTCTTCACCCCTCTACTTT. This codes for CASSPLSGTGFSSPLYF. The full variable domain, completed using reference TRBV14 and TRBJ1-6, is EAGVTQFPSHSVIEKGQTVTLRCDPISGHDNLYWYRRVMGKEIKFLLHFVKESKQDESGMPNNRFLAERTGGTYSTLKVQPAELEDSGVYFCASSPLSGTGFSSPLYFGNGTRLTVT.

This chain links TRBV30 with TRBJ2-3, with D unresolved. Trimming took off 4 bases at V and 4 bases at J, with 12 bases between the two ends. The CDR3 runs 13 residues. Germline lookup yields CDR1 GTSNPN and CDR2 SVGIG (reference sequence). The CDR3 DNA is TGTGCCTGGACTGCCGTGTCGGCAGATACGCAGTATTTT. This encodes CAWTAVSADTQYF.

The chain links TRBV6-8 to TRBJ1-1, with D uncertain. V dropped 6 bases and J dropped 5 bases, with 13 bases sitting between them. Germline loops: CDR1 MNHGY, CDR2 SAAAGT. The CDR3 runs 13 residues. CDR3 loop: CASSKSSGTEAFF. CDR3 bases: TGTGCCAGCAGCAAATCATCCGGGACTGAAGCTTTCTTT.

The rearrangement uses TRBV7-4 and TRBJ2-3; D gene unclear. From germline, CDR1 is SGHVT and CDR2 SQSDAQ. The ends were cut back, 8 bases at V and 0 bases at J, with 9 bases in the middle. The CDR3 totals 13 residues. Here the CDR3 DNA reads TGTGCCAGCGCGACGGGTAGCACAGATACGCAGTATTTT. Its translation: CASATGSTDTQYF.

The V gene is TRBV19, the J gene TRBJ1-3, with a possible D match to TRBD1 (5 bases). CDR3 length: 13 amino acids. The germline gives CDR1 LNHDA, CDR2 SQIVND (reference sequence). Written as DNA, the CDR3 is TGTGCGACTAGGGAACCAGGGAGAAACACCATATATTTT. Amino acid sequence: CATREPGRNTIYF.

This clone was seen a handful of times. A base in the sequence is ambiguous or unread; the matching residue is shown as X. The chain carries TRBV2 and TRBJ1-1; 10 nucleotides agree with TRBD1. V was pared by 9 bases and J by 1 base, with 8 bases of the junction left unmatched. The length of the CDR3 is 15 residues. The germline V gene has CDR1 SNHLY and CDR2 FYNNEI. The CDR3 bases are TGTGCCAGYAGCGGACAGGGGGTCCCGAACACTGAAGCTTTCTTT. It yields the protein CAXSGQGVPNTEAFF. The entire CDR3 reads CASSGQGVPNTEAFF.

The chain couples TRBV5-1 to TRBJ2-3, with a weak D call TRBD2 (6 bases). Germline CDR1 is SGHRS and CDR2 is YFSETQ. The ends were cut back, 0 bases at V and 5 bases at J, with 16 bases in the middle. The CDR3 contains 16 residues. DNA of the CDR3: TGCGCCAGCAGCTTGGTACTACGGGGCGGGGAAGATACGCAGTATTTT. It specifies CASSLVLRGGEDTQYF.

This clone has just a few counts. This chain connects TRBV5-1 to TRBJ1-4, with D possibly being TRBD1 (5 bases). This CDR3 is 14 amino acids long. Germline V gives CDR1 SGHRS, CDR2 YFSETQ. V was clipped by 3 bases and J by 8 bases, with 14 bases between them. CDR3 nucleotide sequence: TGCGCCAGCAGCTCAGGACAACAGGAAGAAAAACTGTTTTTT. It is translated as CASSSGQQEEKLFF.